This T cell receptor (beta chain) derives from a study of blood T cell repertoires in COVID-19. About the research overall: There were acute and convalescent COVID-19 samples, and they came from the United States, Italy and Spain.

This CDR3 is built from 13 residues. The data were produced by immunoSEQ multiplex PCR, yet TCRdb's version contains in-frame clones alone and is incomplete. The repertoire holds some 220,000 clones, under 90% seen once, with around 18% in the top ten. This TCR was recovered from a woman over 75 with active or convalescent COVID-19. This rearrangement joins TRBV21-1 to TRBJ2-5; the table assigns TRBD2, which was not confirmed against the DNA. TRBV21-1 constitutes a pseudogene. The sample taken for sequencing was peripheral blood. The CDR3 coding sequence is TGTGCCAGCAGCATGGGGGGGGGCGAGACCCAGTACTTC. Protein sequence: CASSMGGGETQYF.